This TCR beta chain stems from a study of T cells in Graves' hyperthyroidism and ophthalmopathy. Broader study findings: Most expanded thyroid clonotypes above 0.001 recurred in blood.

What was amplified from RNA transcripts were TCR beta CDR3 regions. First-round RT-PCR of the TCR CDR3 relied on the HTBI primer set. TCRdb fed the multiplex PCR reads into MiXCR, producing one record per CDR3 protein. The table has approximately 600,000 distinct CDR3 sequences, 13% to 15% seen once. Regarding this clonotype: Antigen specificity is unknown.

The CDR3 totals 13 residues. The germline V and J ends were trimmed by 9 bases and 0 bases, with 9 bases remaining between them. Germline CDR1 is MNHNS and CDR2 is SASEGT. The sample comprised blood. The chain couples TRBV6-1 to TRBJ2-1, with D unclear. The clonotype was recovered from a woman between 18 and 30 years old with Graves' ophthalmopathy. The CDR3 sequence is CASGVASYNEQFF. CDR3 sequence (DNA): TGTGCCAGTGGGGTGGCCTCCTACAATGAGCAGTTCTTC.